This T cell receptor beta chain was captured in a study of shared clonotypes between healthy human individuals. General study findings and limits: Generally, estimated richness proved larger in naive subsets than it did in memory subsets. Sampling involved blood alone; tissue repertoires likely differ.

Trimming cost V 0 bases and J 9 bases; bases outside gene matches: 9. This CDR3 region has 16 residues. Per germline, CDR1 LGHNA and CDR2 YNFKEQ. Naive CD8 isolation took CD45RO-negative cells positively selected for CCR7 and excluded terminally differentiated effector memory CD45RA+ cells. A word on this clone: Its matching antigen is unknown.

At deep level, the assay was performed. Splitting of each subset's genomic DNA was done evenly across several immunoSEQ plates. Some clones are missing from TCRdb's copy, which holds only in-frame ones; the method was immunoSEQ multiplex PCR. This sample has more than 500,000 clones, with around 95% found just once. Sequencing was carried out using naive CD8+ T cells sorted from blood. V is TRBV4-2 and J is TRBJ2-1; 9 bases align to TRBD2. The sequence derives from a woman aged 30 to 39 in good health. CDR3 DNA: TGTGCCAGCAGCCAAGAAGGTGGTAGCGGGAGTACTGAGCAGTTCTTC. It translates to CASSQEGGSGSTEQFF.